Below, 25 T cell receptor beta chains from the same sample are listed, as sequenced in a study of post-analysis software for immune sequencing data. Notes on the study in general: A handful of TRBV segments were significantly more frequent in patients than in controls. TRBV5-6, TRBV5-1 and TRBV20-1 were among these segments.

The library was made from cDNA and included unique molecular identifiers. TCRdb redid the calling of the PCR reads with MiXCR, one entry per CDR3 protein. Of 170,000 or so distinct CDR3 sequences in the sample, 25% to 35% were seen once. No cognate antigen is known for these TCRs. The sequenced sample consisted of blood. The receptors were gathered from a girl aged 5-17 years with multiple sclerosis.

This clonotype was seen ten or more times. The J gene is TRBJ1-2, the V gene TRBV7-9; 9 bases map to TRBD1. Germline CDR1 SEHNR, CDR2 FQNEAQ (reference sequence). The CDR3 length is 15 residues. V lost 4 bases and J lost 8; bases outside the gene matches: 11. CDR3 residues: CASSSQPGQGRGYTF. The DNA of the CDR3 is TGTGCCAGCAGCTCGCAACCGGGACAGGGAAGAGGCTACACCTTC.

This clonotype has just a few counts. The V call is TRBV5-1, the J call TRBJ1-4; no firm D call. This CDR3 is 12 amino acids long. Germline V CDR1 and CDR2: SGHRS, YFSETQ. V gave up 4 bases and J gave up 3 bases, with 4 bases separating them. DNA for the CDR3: TGCGCCAGCAGCCCGCCTAATGAAAAACTGTTTTTT. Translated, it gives CASSPPNEKLFF.

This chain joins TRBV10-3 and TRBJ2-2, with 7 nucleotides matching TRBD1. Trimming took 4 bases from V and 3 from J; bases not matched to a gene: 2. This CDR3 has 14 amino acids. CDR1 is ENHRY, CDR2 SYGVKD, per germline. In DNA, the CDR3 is TGTGCCATCAGTGGTCAGGGGGACACCGGGGAGCTGTTTTTT. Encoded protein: CAISGQGDTGELFF.

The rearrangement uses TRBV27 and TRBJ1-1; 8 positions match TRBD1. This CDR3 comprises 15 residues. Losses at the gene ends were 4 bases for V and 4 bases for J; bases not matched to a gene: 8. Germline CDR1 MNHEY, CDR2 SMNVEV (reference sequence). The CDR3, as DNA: TGTGCCAGCAGTTCGCAGGGGGCTGGTCGCACTGAAGCTTTCTTT. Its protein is CASSSQGAGRTEAFF.

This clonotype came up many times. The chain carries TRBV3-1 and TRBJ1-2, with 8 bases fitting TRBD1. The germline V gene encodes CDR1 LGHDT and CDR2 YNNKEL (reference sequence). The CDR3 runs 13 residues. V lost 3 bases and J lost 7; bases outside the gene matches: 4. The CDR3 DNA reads TGTGCCAGCAGCCAGGACAGGGCGGTTGGCTACACCTTC. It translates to CASSQDRAVGYTF.

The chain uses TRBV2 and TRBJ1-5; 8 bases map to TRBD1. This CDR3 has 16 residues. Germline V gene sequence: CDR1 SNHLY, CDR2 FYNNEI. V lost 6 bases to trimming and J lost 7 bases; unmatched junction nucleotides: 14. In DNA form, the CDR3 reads TGTGCCAGCAGCGCCCCCCGGACAGGGCTTGGGCAGCCCCAGCATTTT. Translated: CASSAPRTGLGQPQHF.

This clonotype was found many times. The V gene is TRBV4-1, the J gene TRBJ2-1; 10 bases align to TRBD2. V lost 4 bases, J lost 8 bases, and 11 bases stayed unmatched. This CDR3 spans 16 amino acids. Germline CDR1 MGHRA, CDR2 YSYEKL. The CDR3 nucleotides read TGCGCCAGCAGCCCTCTATTAGCGGGAGGATCCTATGAGCAGTTCTTC. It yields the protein CASSPLLAGGSYEQFF.

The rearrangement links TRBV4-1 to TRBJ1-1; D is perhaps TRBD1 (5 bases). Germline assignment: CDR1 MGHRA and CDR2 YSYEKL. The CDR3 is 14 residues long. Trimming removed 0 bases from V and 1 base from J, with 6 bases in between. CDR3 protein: CASSQEGGNTEAFF. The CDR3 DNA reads TGCGCCAGCAGCCAAGAGGGGGGGAACACTGAAGCTTTCTTT.

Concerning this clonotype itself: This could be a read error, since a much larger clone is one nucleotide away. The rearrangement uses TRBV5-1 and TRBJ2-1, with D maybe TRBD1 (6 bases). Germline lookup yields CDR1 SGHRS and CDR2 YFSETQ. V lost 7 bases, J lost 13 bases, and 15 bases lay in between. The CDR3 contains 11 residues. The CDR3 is CASRTAETQFF. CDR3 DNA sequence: TGCGCCAGCCGGACAGCAGAGACCCAGTTCTTC.

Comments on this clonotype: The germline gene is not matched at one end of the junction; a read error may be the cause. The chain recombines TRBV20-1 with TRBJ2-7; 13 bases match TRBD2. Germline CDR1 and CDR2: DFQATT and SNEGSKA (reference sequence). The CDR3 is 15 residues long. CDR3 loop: CGASTSGRADNEQYF. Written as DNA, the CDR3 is TGCGGTGCTAGCACTAGCGGGAGGGCTGACAATGAGCAGTACTTC.

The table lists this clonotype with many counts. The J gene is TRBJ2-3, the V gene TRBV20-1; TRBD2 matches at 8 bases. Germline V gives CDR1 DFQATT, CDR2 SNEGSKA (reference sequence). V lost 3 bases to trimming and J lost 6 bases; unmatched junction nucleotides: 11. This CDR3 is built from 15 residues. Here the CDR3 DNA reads TGCAGTGCTAGCCTCTTAGCGGGAAGGTGGGATACGCAGTATTTT. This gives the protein CSASLLAGRWDTQYF.

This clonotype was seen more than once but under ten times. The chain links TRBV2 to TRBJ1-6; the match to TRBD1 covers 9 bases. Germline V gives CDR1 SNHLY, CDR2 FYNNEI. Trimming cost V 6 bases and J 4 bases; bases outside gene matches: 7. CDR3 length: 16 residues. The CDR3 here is CASRGTGNLYNSPLHF. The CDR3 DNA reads TGTGCCAGCAGGGGGACAGGGAACCTATATAATTCACCCCTCCACTTT.

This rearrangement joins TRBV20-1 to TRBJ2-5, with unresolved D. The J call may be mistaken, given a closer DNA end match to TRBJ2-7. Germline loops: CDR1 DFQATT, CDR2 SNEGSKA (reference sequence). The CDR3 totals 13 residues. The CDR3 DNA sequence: TGCAGTGCTAGAGGGCTGACCCCCTACGAGCAGTACTTC. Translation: CSARGLTPYEQYF.

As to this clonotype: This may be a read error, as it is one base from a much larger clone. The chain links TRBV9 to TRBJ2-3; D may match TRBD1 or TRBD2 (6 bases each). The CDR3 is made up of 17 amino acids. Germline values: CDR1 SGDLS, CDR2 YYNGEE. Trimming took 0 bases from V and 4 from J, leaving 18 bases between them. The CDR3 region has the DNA TGTGCCAGCAGCGTAGAGGGGGGAGGATCTACGGCAGATACGCAGTATTTT. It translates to CASSVEGGGSTADTQYF.

This CDR3 is CASSLASAAGGIYEQYF. The CDR3 coding sequence is TGCGCCAGCAGCCTGGCATCGGCCGCGGGAGGGATCTACGAGCAGTACTTC. The chain recombines TRBV5-1 with TRBJ2-7; 9 bases match TRBD2. The CDR3 has 17 amino acids. Germline assignment: CDR1 SGHRS and CDR2 YFSETQ. With 4 bases clipped from V and 3 bases from J, the junction kept 14 bases outside the gene matches. The complete variable domain, with remaining parts taken from reference TRBV5-1 and TRBJ2-7, reads KAGVTQTPRYLIKTRGQQVTLSCSPISGHRSVSWYQQTPGQGLQFLFEYFSETQRNKGNFPGRFSGRQFSNSRSEMNVSTLELGDSALYLCASSLASAAGGIYEQYFGPGTRLTVT.

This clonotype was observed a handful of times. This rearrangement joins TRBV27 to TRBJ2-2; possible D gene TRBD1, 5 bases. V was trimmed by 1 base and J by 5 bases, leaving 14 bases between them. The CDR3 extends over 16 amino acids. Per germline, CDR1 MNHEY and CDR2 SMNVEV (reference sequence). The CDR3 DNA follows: TGTGCCAGCAGTTTATTAGCAGGGCGTGGGACCGGGGAGCTGTTTTTT. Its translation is CASSLLAGRGTGELFF.

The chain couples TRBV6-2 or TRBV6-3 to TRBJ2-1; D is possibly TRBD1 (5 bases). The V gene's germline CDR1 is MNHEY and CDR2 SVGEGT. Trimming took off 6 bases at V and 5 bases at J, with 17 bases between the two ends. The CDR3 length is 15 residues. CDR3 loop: CASSSGAGLHNEQFF. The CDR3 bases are TGTGCCAGCAGCTCTGGGGCAGGGCTCCACAATGAGCAGTTCTTC.

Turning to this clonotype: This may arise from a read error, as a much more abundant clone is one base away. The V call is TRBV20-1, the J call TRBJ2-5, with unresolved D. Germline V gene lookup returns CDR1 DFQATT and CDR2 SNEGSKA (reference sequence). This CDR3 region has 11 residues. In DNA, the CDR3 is TGCAGGGCTAGAGTCCAGTCGACCCAGTACTTC. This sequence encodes CRARVQSTQYF.

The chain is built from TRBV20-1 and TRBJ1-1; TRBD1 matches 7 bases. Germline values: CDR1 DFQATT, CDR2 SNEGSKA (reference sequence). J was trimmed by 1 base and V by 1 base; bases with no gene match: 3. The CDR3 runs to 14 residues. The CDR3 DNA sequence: TGCAGTGCTAGAGTCAACAGGGGGAACACTGAAGCTTTCTTT. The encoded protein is CSARVNRGNTEAFF.

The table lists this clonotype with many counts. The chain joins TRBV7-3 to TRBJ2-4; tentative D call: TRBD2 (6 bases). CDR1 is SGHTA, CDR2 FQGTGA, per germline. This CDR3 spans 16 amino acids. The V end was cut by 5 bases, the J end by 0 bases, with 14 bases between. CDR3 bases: TGTGCCAGCAGCCCCGGGACTTTACAAGCCAAAAACATTCAGTACTTC. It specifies CASSPGTLQAKNIQYF.

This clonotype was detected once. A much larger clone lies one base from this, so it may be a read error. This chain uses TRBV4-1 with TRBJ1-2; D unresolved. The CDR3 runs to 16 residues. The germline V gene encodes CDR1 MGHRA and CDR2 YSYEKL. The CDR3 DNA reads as TGCGCCGGCAGCCAAGAAACCGACGGGATTTACTATGGCTACACCTTC. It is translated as CAGSQETDGIYYGYTF.

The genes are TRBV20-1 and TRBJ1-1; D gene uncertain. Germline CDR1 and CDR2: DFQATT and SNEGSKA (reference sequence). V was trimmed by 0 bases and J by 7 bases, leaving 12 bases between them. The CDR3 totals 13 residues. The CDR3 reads CSARDIRSFEAFF. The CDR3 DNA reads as TGCAGTGCTAGAGATATCCGATCCTTTGAAGCTTTCTTT.

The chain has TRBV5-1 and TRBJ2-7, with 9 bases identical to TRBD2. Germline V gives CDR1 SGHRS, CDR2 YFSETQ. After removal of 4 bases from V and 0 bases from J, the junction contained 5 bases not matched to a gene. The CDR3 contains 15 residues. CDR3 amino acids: CASSLSSGSSYEQYF. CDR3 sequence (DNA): TGCGCCAGCAGCCTGAGTAGCGGGAGCTCCTACGAGCAGTACTTC.

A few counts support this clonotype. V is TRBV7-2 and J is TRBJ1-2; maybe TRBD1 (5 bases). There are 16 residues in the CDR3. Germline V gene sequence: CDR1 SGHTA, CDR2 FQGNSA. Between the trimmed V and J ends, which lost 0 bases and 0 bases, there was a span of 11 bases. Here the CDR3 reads CASSLAVTDPNYGYTF. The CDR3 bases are TGTGCCAGCAGCTTAGCTGTGACAGACCCTAACTATGGCTACACCTTC.

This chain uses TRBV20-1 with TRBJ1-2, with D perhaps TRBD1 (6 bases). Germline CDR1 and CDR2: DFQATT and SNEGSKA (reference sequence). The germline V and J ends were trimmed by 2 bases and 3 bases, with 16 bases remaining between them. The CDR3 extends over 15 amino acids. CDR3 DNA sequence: TGCAGTGCTAGATCCAACAGGGTGTCCCACTATGGCTACACCTTC. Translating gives CSARSNRVSHYGYTF.